One and the same sample provided the 19 T cell receptor beta chains below, sequenced in a study of T-cell reconstitution after alpha-beta-depleted transplantation in children. For TCRbeta, the library was prepared with unique molecular identifiers. Each CDR3 protein gets one entry after TCRdb re-called the PCR reads with MiXCR. This table has 450,000 to 600,000 distinct CDR3 sequences, around a third appearing once. Here the sequenced sample was PBMCs from the stem cell graft donor, taken from the stem cell graft. These receptors all come from a human donor who donated a stem cell graft to a child with aplastic anemia.

The V and J genes are TRBV7-9 and TRBJ2-7, with D perhaps being TRBD1 or TRBD2 (5 bases each). The V gene's germline CDR1 is SEHNR and CDR2 FQNEAQ (reference sequence). The CDR3 runs to 16 residues. V lost 1 base to trimming and J lost 7 bases, with 20 bases between them. CDR3 in amino acids: CASSLGGRGVPSEQYF. The CDR3 bases are TGTGCCAGCAGCTTAGGGGGACGGGGAGTCCCTTCTGAGCAGTACTTC.

This clonotype was counted only a few times. The chain combines TRBV30 with TRBJ2-5; tentative D call: TRBD2 (6 bases). The CDR3 has 15 amino acids. CDR1 GTSNPN and CDR2 SVGIG come from the germline V gene (reference sequence). The germline V and J ends were trimmed by 2 bases and 1 base, with 14 bases remaining between them. CDR3 in amino acids: CAWSIGGAAQETQYF. CDR3 coding DNA: TGTGCCTGGAGTATCGGAGGGGCTGCCCAAGAGACCCAGTACTTC.

The chain has TRBV6-2 or TRBV6-3 and TRBJ2-1; 7 nucleotides align to TRBD2. Trimming cost V 4 bases and J 0 bases; bases outside gene matches: 18. CDR1 and CDR2 from the germline V gene are MNHEY and SVGEGT. The CDR3 runs to 20 residues. The CDR3 DNA follows: TGTGCCAGCAGTTCACCGTTGGGAGGGAGGAGAGTGAGCTCCTACAATGAGCAGTTCTTC. It is translated as CASSSPLGGRRVSSYNEQFF.

A word on this clonotype: One end of the junction does not line up with germline, which may come from a read error. The rearrangement links TRBV20-1 to TRBJ1-4, with 7 bases lining up with TRBD1. The CDR3 length is 16 residues. Germline V lookup: CDR1 DFQATT, CDR2 SNEGSKA (reference sequence). CDR3 nucleotide sequence: TGCAGTGCTAGAGCCTCCGGGACAGCAACTAATGAAAGACTGTTTTTT. Encoded protein: CSARASGTATNERLFF.

This clonotype was seen more than once but under ten times. The chain combines TRBV11-3 with TRBJ2-7; D not resolved. V was pared by 1 base and J by 1 base, with 8 bases between. From germline, CDR1 is SGHNT and CDR2 YENEEA. The CDR3 is 14 residues long. CDR3 in amino acids: CASSLVSESYEQYV. CDR3 DNA sequence: TGTGCCAGCAGCTTAGTTAGTGAATCCTACGAGCAGTACGTC.

The chain links TRBV19 to TRBJ2-1, with 7 bases fitting TRBD2. CDR3 length: 15 residues. Trimming at V came to 5 bases and at J to 8 bases, leaving 12 bases not matched to a gene. The germline V gene encodes CDR1 LNHDA and CDR2 SQIVND (reference sequence). CDR3 coding DNA: TGTGCCAGTAGTGGGCTAGCGGTACTACGGGATGAGCAGTTCTTC. Translating it yields CASSGLAVLRDEQFF.

This clonotype turned up a few times. The chain carries TRBV20-1 and TRBJ2-5, with a tentative D call TRBD2 (7 bases). CDR1 is DFQATT, CDR2 SNEGSKA, per germline (reference sequence). The CDR3 contains 14 residues. Trimming took off 3 bases at V and 5 bases at J, with 16 bases between the two ends. Here the CDR3 reads CSASNRGAGETQYF. Here the CDR3 DNA reads TGCAGTGCTAGTAATCGGGGGGCGGGGGAGACCCAGTACTTC.

This clonotype appeared a few times. The V and J genes are TRBV12-3 or TRBV12-4 and TRBJ1-5; TRBD1 matches at 7 bases. The CDR3 runs 16 residues. V lost 5 bases and J lost 7; bases outside the gene matches: 14. This chain's CDR3 is CASSTDRDSRGQPQHF. The CDR3 region has the DNA TGTGCCAGCAGTACCGACAGGGACAGTCGGGGGCAGCCCCAGCATTTT.

In this sample, this clonotype turned up a few times. This rearrangement joins TRBV28 to TRBJ2-1; possibly TRBD2 for D (6 bases). The CDR3 length is 13 residues. Trimming shortened V by 2 bases and J by 4 bases, and 6 bases separated the two germline ends. Germline V gives CDR1 MDHEN, CDR2 SYDVKM. Here the CDR3 reads CASSLREYNEQFF. CDR3 nucleotide sequence: TGTGCCAGCAGTTTACGGGAGTACAATGAGCAGTTCTTC.

This clonotype was observed a few times. This chain connects TRBV5-1 to TRBJ2-1; 11 bases line up with TRBD2. After removal of 6 bases from V and 2 bases from J, the junction contained 7 bases not matched to a gene. The length of the CDR3 is 16 residues. Germline V gene sequence: CDR1 SGHRS, CDR2 YFSETQ. As DNA, the CDR3 is TGCGCCAGCACCAGACTAGCGGGAACGACCTACAATGAGCAGTTCTTC. It yields the protein CASTRLAGTTYNEQFF.

This clonotype showed up just a few times. V usage is TRBV10-2 and J usage is TRBJ2-2, with 9 bases fitting TRBD2. The CDR3 totals 15 residues. Germline CDR1 reads WSHSY; CDR2 reads SAAADI. V trimming: 10 bases; J trimming: 3 bases; junction bases outside the gene matches: 9. This CDR3 reads CATGGLAAYTGELFF. The CDR3 DNA reads as TGCGCCACCGGGGGACTAGCTGCATACACCGGGGAGCTGTTTTTT.

This chain joins TRBV12-3 or TRBV12-4 and TRBJ1-3; D unresolved. This CDR3 region has 15 residues. The V end lost 7 bases, the J end lost 0 bases, and 13 bases lay between the germline ends. The CDR3 is CASTRFSLSGNTIYF. The CDR3 coding sequence is TGTGCCAGCACCCGGTTCTCGCTCTCTGGAAACACCATATATTTT.

The gene calls are TRBV7-8 and TRBJ2-3; possible D gene TRBD2, 6 bases. Germline V CDR1 and CDR2: SGHVS, FQNEAQ. V was trimmed by 0 bases and J by 3 bases, leaving 13 bases between them. The CDR3 consists of 16 residues. The CDR3 DNA follows: TGTGCCAGCAGCTTAGCGCTCGGGCTAGCGACAGATACGCAGTATTTT. Translated: CASSLALGLATDTQYF.

This clonotype has a handful of counts. The chain has TRBV29-1 and TRBJ2-1, with D possibly being TRBD1 (5 bases). CDR1 and CDR2 (germline): SQVTM, ANQGSEA. The CDR3 totals 12 residues. Trimming cost V 6 bases and J 4 bases, with 10 bases left between them. CDR3 in amino acids: CSVRRQYNEQFF. The CDR3, as DNA: TGCAGCGTGCGTCGACAGTACAATGAGCAGTTCTTC.

This sequence joins TRBV4-1 and TRBJ2-1; 9 bases line up with TRBD1. J lost 6 bases, V lost 3 bases, and 3 bases had no gene match. The CDR3 consists of 14 residues. CDR1 is MGHRA, CDR2 YSYEKL, per germline. The CDR3 reads CASSQGQGINEQFF. The CDR3 DNA sequence: TGCGCCAGCAGCCAGGGACAGGGAATCAATGAGCAGTTCTTC.

The chain joins TRBV4-3 to TRBJ2-1, with a possible D match to TRBD2 (6 bases). V was pared by 0 bases and J by 7 bases, with 10 bases between. The CDR3 length is 14 residues. Germline loops: CDR1 LGHNA, CDR2 YSLEER. CDR3 DNA: TGCGCCAGCAGCCAAGAGATAGGGAGGAATGAGCAGTTCTTC. Translated: CASSQEIGRNEQFF.

This chain links TRBV12-3 or TRBV12-4 with TRBJ1-5; 7 bases fit TRBD1. This CDR3 region has 15 residues. The V segment lost 5 bases and the J segment 9 bases; nucleotides outside the gene matches: 13. DNA of the CDR3: TGTGCCAGCAGTACTTACAGGGGTAGCGTTAGGCCCCAGCATTTT. Its translation: CASSTYRGSVRPQHF.

This clonotype was counted only a few times. J is TRBJ2-3 and V is TRBV5-1; TRBD2 aligns across 8 bases. This CDR3 spans 15 amino acids. The V gene's germline CDR1 is SGHRS and CDR2 YFSETQ. The V gene end was trimmed by 0 bases and the J gene end by 6 bases; junction bases not matched to a gene: 6. CDR3 residues: CASSLDGRAGDTQYF. CDR3 bases: TGCGCCAGCAGCTTGGACGGGAGGGCCGGGGATACGCAGTATTTT. Looking up the rest from reference TRBV5-1 and TRBJ2-3 gives the full variable domain: KAGVTQTPRYLIKTRGQQVTLSCSPISGHRSVSWYQQTPGQGLQFLFEYFSETQRNKGNFPGRFSGRQFSNSRSEMNVSTLELGDSALYLCASSLDGRAGDTQYFGPGTRLTVL.

The chain couples TRBV7-2 to TRBJ1-2; weak D call: TRBD1 (6 bases). CDR3 length: 14 amino acids. From germline, CDR1 is SGHTA and CDR2 FQGNSA. Trimming removed 1 base from V and 7 bases from J, with 13 bases in between. The CDR3 here is CASSLEGGAGGYTF. In DNA form, the CDR3 reads TGTGCCAGCAGCTTAGAAGGGGGGGCAGGTGGCTACACCTTC.